The 12 T cell receptor beta chains reported below all come from one sample, sequenced in a study of blood T cell repertoires in COVID-19 (dated by TCRdb to about 2020). Receptors were amplified or captured by the immunoSEQ multiplex PCR assay. TCRdb stores this immuneACCESS table with in-frame sequences only. Part of the clones is absent; in the studies checked, under half of the shortfall reflects unresolved V genes, and no reason is known for the rest. For this sample the table gives 250,000 or so clones, of which 86% were detected only once. The ten top clones hold approximately 2.6% of the sample. Specimen: PBMCs or T cells enriched from blood (not recorded which). All receptors derive from a woman aged 18-35 years who had recovered from COVID-19.

The chain employs TRBV11-3 and TRBJ2-1; TRBD2 might be the D (7 bases). This CDR3 has 17 amino acids. Germline values: CDR1 SGHNT, CDR2 YENEEA. V shed 7 bases and J shed 3 bases, with 22 bases lying between them. The CDR3 bases are TGTGCCAGCATGAATTTTGTAGGCGGGGGCTACTACAATGAGCAGTTCTTC. Translation gives CASMNFVGGGYYNEQFF.

The J gene is TRBJ2-3, the V gene TRBV24-1; TRBD1 is a possible D gene (6 bases). The ends were cut back, 4 bases at V and 5 bases at J, with 15 bases in the middle. The CDR3 has 15 amino acids. The V gene's germline CDR1 is KGHDR and CDR2 SFDVKD. CDR3 loop: CATSEWGQSEDTQYF. The CDR3 coding sequence is TGTGCCACCAGTGAATGGGGGCAGTCCGAAGATACGCAGTATTTT.

This rearrangement joins TRBV7-9 to TRBJ1-5; tentative D call: TRBD1 (5 bases). This CDR3 has 14 amino acids. V was cut by 1 base and J by 7 bases, with 11 bases left in between. Germline V CDR1 and CDR2: SEHNR, FQNEAQ (reference sequence). As DNA, the CDR3 is TGTGCCAGCAGCTTAGTGGGGGGTGGCCAGCCCCAGCATTTT. Encoded protein: CASSLVGGGQPQHF.

The chain recombines TRBV15 with TRBJ1-1, with 11 positions matching TRBD1. Looked up from germline, CDR1 is LNHNV and CDR2 is YYDKDF (reference sequence). The length of the CDR3 is 18 residues. Germline trimming cut 0 bases from V and 0 bases from J; bases unmatched to any gene: 6. CDR3 bases: TGTGCCACCAGCAGAGATTTAAGGGACAGGGGGATGAACACTGAAGCTTTCTTT. Translation gives CATSRDLRDRGMNTEAFF.

V gene TRBV7-2 combines with J gene TRBJ2-3, with D tentatively TRBD1 (5 bases). V was clipped by 5 bases and J by 1 base, with 10 bases between them. Germline CDR1 is SGHTA and CDR2 is FQGNSA. The CDR3 is 14 amino acids. CDR3 nucleotide sequence: TGTGCCAGCAGCCAAGGGGTCGGCACAGATACGCAGTATTTT. Translation gives CASSQGVGTDTQYF.

V and J are TRBV15 and TRBJ2-6; D may be TRBD1 (6 bases). Looked up from germline, CDR1 is LNHNV and CDR2 is YYDKDF (reference sequence). V gave up 8 bases and J gave up 1 base, with 9 bases separating them. This CDR3 has 14 residues. CDR3 bases: TGTGCCACCGAACAGGGTTCTGGGGCCAACGTCCTGACTTTC. This translates into CATEQGSGANVLTF.

This clone occurred a few times. This chain joins TRBV7-6 and TRBJ1-6, with 10 bases matching TRBD1. V shed 5 bases and J 8 bases; nucleotides not matched to a gene: 12. There are 17 residues in the CDR3. Germline-derived CDR1 and CDR2 are SGHVS and FNYEAQ. The CDR3 nucleotides are TGTGCCAGCAGCCCACGACAGGGGGCTGGTGTTGATTCACCCCTCCACTTT. Encoded protein: CASSPRQGAGVDSPLHF.

The chain carries TRBV27 and TRBJ2-3; D not certain. The ends were cut back, 2 bases at V and 2 bases at J, with 8 bases in the middle. CDR1 is MNHEY and CDR2 is SMNVEV in the germline V gene (reference sequence). This CDR3 has 14 residues. The CDR3 DNA follows: TGTGCCAGCAGTTTAGCGGTTACCACAGATACGCAGTATTTT. Its translation is CASSLAVTTDTQYF.

This rearrangement joins TRBV30 to TRBJ2-3; the D is unclear. CDR3 length: 12 amino acids. V was pared by 1 base and J by 5 bases, with 7 bases between. Germline V gene data show CDR1 as GTSNPN and CDR2 as SVGIG (reference sequence). The CDR3 spells CAWSGPGDTQYF. CDR3 sequence (DNA): TGTGCCTGGAGTGGTCCGGGAGATACGCAGTATTTT.

This chain links TRBV4-3 with TRBJ1-3; TRBD1 agrees at 10 bases. The V and J ends lost 0 bases and 5 bases, in that order; junction bases with no gene match: 10. CDR3 length equals 18 residues. The germline CDR1 and CDR2 sequences are LGHNA and YSLEER. The CDR3: CASSQDRGGQGKRNTIYF. The CDR3, as DNA: TGCGCCAGCAGCCAAGATCGGGGGGGACAGGGGAAAAGAAACACCATATATTTT.

The gene calls are TRBV27 and TRBJ1-6, with 8 positions matching TRBD1. This CDR3 region has 14 residues. Germline lookup yields CDR1 MNHEY and CDR2 SMNVEV (reference sequence). V was clipped by 3 bases and J by 9 bases; unmatched bases: 4. The CDR3 loop is CASSLDREASPLHF. For the CDR3, the DNA is TGTGCCAGCAGTTTGGACAGGGAGGCTTCACCCCTCCACTTT.

This sequence joins TRBV5-1 and TRBJ2-3; possibly TRBD2 for D (5 bases). V dropped 2 bases and J dropped 6 bases, with 13 bases sitting between them. This CDR3 is built from 14 residues. Germline-derived CDR1 and CDR2 are SGHRS and YFSETQ. The CDR3, as DNA: TGCGCCAGCAGCTTAGGGCTAGCTAGGGATACGCAGTATTTT. Protein: CASSLGLARDTQYF.